These 7 T cell receptor beta chains share one sample of origin, sequenced in a study of cytomegalovirus exposure and HLA in healthy donors. This table comes from immunoSEQ multiplex PCR, and its TCRdb copy is limited to in-frame clones, with some not included. The table includes about 260,000 clones, roughly 87% detected once. Sequencing input: PBMCs. The origin of the receptors is a woman aged 30 to 39 in good health and CMV-seronegative.

The chain is built from TRBV6-4 and TRBJ2-7; D remains unclear. The germline V and J ends were trimmed by 4 bases and 1 base, with 8 bases remaining between them. The germline CDR1 and CDR2 sequences are MRHNA and SNTAGT. There are 13 residues in the CDR3. Here the CDR3 reads CASSVVRSYEQYF. The DNA of the CDR3 is TGTGCCAGCAGTGTGGTCAGATCCTACGAGCAGTACTTC.

The chain uses TRBV7-2 and TRBJ2-2, with D possibly TRBD2 on 6 matching bases. The V end was cut by 1 base, the J end by 5 bases, with 14 bases between. The germline V gene has CDR1 SGHTA and CDR2 FQGNSA. This CDR3 comprises 16 residues. CDR3: CASSLVVGGVTGELFF. As DNA, the CDR3 is TGTGCCAGCAGCTTAGTGGTGGGAGGCGTTACCGGGGAGCTGTTTTTT.

The chain links TRBV11-2 to TRBJ2-3, with no clear D. Germline V gene lookup returns CDR1 SGHAT and CDR2 FQNNGV. The CDR3 totals 13 residues. Trimming stripped 2 bases from V and 2 bases from J, with 5 bases between. CDR3 in DNA: TGTGCCAGCAGCTTACTATTCACAGATACGCAGTATTTT. Protein product: CASSLLFTDTQYF.

The genes are TRBV4-2 and TRBJ2-2; 10 bases align to TRBD2. Germline lookup yields CDR1 LGHNA and CDR2 YNFKEQ. After removal of 4 bases from V and 1 base from J, the junction contained 0 bases not matched to a gene. The CDR3 has 15 residues. CDR3 region: CASSRTSGNTGELFF. DNA of the CDR3: TGTGCCAGCAGCCGGACTAGCGGGAACACCGGGGAGCTGTTTTTT.

The rearrangement links TRBV7-2 to TRBJ2-2; a weak D match, TRBD1 (6 bases). Trimming shortened V by 5 bases and J by 0 bases, and 13 bases separated the two germline ends. The CDR3 has 16 residues. Looked up from germline, CDR1 is SGHTA and CDR2 is FQGNSA. The CDR3 reads CASSKSGTPNTGELFF. CDR3 in DNA: TGTGCCAGCAGCAAATCCGGGACACCGAACACCGGGGAGCTGTTTTTT. Filled out from reference TRBV7-2 and TRBJ2-2, the complete variable domain reads GAGVSQSPSNKVTEKGKDVELRCDPISGHTALYWYRQSLGQGLEFLIYFQGNSAPDKSGLPSDRFSAERTGGSVSTLTIQRTQQEDSAVYLCASSKSGTPNTGELFFGEGSRLTVL.

CDR3: CASSEARGQTSNQPQHF. DNA for the CDR3: TGTGCCAGCAGTGAAGCGCGAGGACAGACTAGCAATCAGCCCCAGCATTTT. The chain uses TRBV2 and TRBJ1-5, with D possibly matching TRBD1 (6 bases). The CDR3 has 17 residues. The germline V and J ends were trimmed by 0 bases and 0 bases, with 12 bases remaining between them. Germline V CDR1 and CDR2: SNHLY, FYNNEI.

This sequence joins TRBV10-3 and TRBJ2-7; D is uncertain. CDR1 and CDR2 (germline): ENHRY, SYGVKD. This CDR3 contains 14 residues. Trimming cost V 0 bases and J 4 bases, with 10 bases left between them. The CDR3 spells CAISESTPDYEQYF. In nucleotides, the CDR3 is TGTGCCATCAGTGAGTCGACCCCCGATTACGAGCAGTACTTC.